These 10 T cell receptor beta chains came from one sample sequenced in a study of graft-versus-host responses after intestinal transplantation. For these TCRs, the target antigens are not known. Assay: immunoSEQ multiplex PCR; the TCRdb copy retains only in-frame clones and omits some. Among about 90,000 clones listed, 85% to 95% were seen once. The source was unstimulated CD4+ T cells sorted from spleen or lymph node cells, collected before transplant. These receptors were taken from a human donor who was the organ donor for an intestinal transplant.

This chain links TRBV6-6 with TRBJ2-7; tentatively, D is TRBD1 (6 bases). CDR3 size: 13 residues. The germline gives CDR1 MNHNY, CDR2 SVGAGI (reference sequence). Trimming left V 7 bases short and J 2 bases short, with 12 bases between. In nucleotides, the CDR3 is TGTGCCAGCACACAGGGAACTACCTACGAGCAGTACTTC. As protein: CASTQGTTYEQYF.

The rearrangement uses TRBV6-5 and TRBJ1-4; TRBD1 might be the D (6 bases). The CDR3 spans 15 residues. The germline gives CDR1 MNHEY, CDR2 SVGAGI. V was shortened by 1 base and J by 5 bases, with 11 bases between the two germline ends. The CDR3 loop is CASSYLSGENEKLFF. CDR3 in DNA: TGTGCCAGCAGTTACTTGTCAGGGGAGAATGAAAAACTGTTTTTT.

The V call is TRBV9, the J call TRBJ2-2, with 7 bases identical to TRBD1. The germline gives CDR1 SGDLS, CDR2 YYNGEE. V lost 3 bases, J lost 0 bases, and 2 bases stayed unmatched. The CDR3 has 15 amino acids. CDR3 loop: CASSAGTANTGELFF. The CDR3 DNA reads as TGTGCCAGCAGCGCCGGGACAGCGAACACCGGGGAGCTGTTTTTT. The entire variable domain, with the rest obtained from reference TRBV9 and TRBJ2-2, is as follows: DSGVTQTPKHLITATGQRVTLRCSPRSGDLSVYWYQQSLDQGLQFLIQYYNGEERAKGNILERFSAQQFPDLHSELNLSSLELGDSALYFCASSAGTANTGELFFGEGSRLTVL.

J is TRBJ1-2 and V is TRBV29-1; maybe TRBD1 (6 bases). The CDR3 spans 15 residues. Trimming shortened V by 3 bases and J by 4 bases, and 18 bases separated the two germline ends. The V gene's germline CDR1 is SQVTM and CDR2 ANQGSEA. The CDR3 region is CSVDNSRDNRYGYTF. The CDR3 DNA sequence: TGCAGCGTTGATAATTCCCGGGACAACCGCTATGGCTACACCTTC.

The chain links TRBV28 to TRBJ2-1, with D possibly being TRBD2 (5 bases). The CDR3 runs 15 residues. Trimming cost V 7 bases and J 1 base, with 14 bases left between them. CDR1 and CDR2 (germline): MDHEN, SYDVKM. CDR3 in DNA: TGTGCCAGCATTGGCCGGGGTCTTTCCTACAATGAGCAGTTCTTC. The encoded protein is CASIGRGLSYNEQFF. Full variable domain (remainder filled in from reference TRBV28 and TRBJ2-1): DVKVTQSSRYLVKRTGEKVFLECVQDMDHENMFWYRQDPGLGLRLIYFSYDVKMKEKGDIPEGYSVSREKKERFSLILESASTNQTSMYLCASIGRGLSYNEQFFGPGTRLTVL.

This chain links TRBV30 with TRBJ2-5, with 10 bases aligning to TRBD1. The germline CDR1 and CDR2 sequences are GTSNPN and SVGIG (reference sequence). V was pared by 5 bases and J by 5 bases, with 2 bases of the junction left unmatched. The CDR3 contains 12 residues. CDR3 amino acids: CAWATGGETQYF. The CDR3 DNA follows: TGTGCCTGGGCGACAGGGGGCGAGACCCAGTACTTC.

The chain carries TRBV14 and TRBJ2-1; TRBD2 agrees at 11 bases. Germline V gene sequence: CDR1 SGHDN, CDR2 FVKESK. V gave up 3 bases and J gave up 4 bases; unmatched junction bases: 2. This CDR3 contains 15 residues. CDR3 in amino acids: CASSHGTSGYNEQFF. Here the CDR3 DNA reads TGTGCCAGCAGCCACGGGACTAGCGGTTACAATGAGCAGTTCTTC.

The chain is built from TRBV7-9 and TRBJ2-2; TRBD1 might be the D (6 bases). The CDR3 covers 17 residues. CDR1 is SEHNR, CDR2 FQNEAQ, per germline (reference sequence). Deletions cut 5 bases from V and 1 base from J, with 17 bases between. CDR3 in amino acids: CASSVSYRVGNTGELFF. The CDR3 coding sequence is TGTGCCAGCAGCGTATCATACAGGGTGGGGAACACCGGGGAGCTGTTTTTT.

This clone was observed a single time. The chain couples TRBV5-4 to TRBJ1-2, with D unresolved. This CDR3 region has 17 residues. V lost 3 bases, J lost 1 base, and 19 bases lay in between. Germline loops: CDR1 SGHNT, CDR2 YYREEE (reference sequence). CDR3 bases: TGTGCCAGCAGCTCACCTAAGAGTGAGGCGCTTAACTATGGCTACACCTTC. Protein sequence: CASSSPKSEALNYGYTF.

CDR3 DNA: TGTGCCAGCAGCTTCGCAGTTGGACTAGCGATTAACAATGAGCAGTTCTTC. It translates to CASSFAVGLAINNEQFF. The J gene is TRBJ2-1, the V gene TRBV7-2; 9 nucleotides agree with TRBD2. This CDR3 has 17 amino acids. CDR1 and CDR2 from the germline V gene are SGHTA and FQGNSA. J lost 5 bases, V lost 3 bases, and 11 bases had no gene match.